These 12 T cell receptor beta chains originate from one sample sequenced in a study of blood T cells in healthy people across ages. The authors ran a second PCR of about 6 to 11 cycles using a sample-barcoded 5' primer and a J-beta primer mix. From the 5' RACE reads, TCRdb called clonotypes with MiXCR, one entry per CDR3 protein. The sample has 1.5 million to 2 million distinct CDR3 sequences, around half seen once. Sequenced material: blood. The receptor source for this set is a woman aged 40-49 years in good health.

This clonotype has only a few counts. The gene calls are TRBV7-2 and TRBJ1-2, with D possibly TRBD1 on 5 matching bases. The CDR3 runs 12 residues. Germline CDR1 and CDR2: SGHTA and FQGNSA. Trimming left V 2 bases short and J 9 bases short, with 10 bases between. CDR3 protein: CASSLQGISYTF. CDR3 nucleotides: TGTGCCAGCAGCTTACAGGGAATCAGCTACACCTTC.

J is TRBJ2-4 and V is TRBV15; TRBD2 agrees at 12 bases. The V gene end was trimmed by 6 bases and the J gene end by 5 bases; junction bases not matched to a gene: 8. This CDR3 is built from 16 residues. Germline loops: CDR1 LNHNV, CDR2 YYDKDF (reference sequence). CDR3 nucleotide sequence: TGTGCCACCAGACCCACTAGCGGGGGGCGGGAAAACATTCAGTACTTC. Translation gives CATRPTSGGRENIQYF.

This clonotype has just a few counts. This chain links TRBV7-2 with TRBJ2-5; D is possibly TRBD2 (6 bases). Germline V lookup: CDR1 SGHTA, CDR2 FQGNSA. Deletions cut 6 bases from V and 2 bases from J, with 13 bases between. The CDR3 totals 14 residues. The CDR3 loop reads CASSTAGHQETQYF. CDR3 nucleotide sequence: TGTGCCAGCAGTACCGCGGGGCATCAAGAGACCCAGTACTTC.

J is TRBJ1-1 and V is TRBV6-2 or TRBV6-3; perhaps TRBD1 as D (5 bases). V was trimmed by 7 bases and J by 0 bases, leaving 12 bases between them. The CDR3 sequence is 14 residues long. Germline V gene sequence: CDR1 MNHEY, CDR2 SVGEGT. CDR3 amino acids: CASIGGVVNTEAFF. CDR3 bases: TGTGCCAGCATCGGGGGGGTCGTGAACACTGAAGCTTTCTTT.

The V and J genes are TRBV6-5 and TRBJ1-6, with D perhaps TRBD1 (6 bases). Trimming took off 4 bases at V and 9 bases at J, with 16 bases between the two ends. The CDR3 length is 15 residues. Germline-derived CDR1 and CDR2 are MNHEY and SVGAGI. The CDR3 region has the DNA TGTGCCAGCAGTTCCCCCGGGGGCGCGAGTTCACCCCTCCACTTT. This codes for CASSSPGGASSPLHF.

This clonotype has just a few counts. The chain combines TRBV24-1 with TRBJ2-2; D is unresolved. V was pared by 4 bases and J by 4 bases, with 0 bases between. Germline CDR1 and CDR2: KGHDR and SFDVKD. CDR3 length: 11 residues. CDR3 DNA sequence: TGTGCCACCAGTGACACCGGGGAGCTGTTTTTT. This translates into CATSDTGELFF.

The rearrangement joins TRBV20-1 to TRBJ2-1, with 10 bases identical to TRBD1. Germline lookup yields CDR1 DFQATT and CDR2 SNEGSKA (reference sequence). There are 15 residues in the CDR3. Trimming took 6 bases from V and 9 from J; bases not matched to a gene: 14. CDR3 nucleotides: TGCAGTGCCATCGTGACAGGGGGCGCCCGGGGTGAGCAGTTCTTC. Translating it yields CSAIVTGGARGEQFF.

This clonotype occurred a few times. V is TRBV27 and J is TRBJ2-5, with TRBD1 matching 7 bases. With 1 base clipped from V and 5 bases from J, the junction kept 4 bases outside the gene matches. Germline V CDR1 and CDR2: MNHEY, SMNVEV (reference sequence). This CDR3 is built from 14 residues. CDR3: CASSLLTGSETQYF. In DNA, the CDR3 is TGTGCCAGCAGTTTATTGACAGGGTCCGAGACCCAGTACTTC.

CDR3 nucleotides: TGCGCCAGCCACCTAGCGGGGGTGAACAATGAGCAGTTCTTC. Its protein product is CASHLAGVNNEQFF. The V call is TRBV5-1, the J call TRBJ2-1; 10 bases align to TRBD2. The CDR3 loop spans 14 amino acids. V was pared by 7 bases and J by 5 bases, with 6 bases of the junction left unmatched. The germline V gene has CDR1 SGHRS and CDR2 YFSETQ.

The V call is TRBV7-2, the J call TRBJ2-4; D call uncertain. V was pared by 5 bases and J by 0 bases, with 20 bases between. Germline CDR1 and CDR2: SGHTA and FQGNSA. The CDR3 totals 18 residues. CDR3 sequence: CASSISPSAIQAKNIQYF. The DNA of the CDR3 is TGTGCCAGCAGCATAAGCCCTAGTGCCATTCAAGCCAAAAACATTCAGTACTTC.

The J gene is TRBJ2-3, the V gene TRBV20-1, with D hard to call. V was cut by 5 bases and J by 0 bases, with 12 bases left in between. Germline V lookup: CDR1 DFQATT, CDR2 SNEGSKA (reference sequence). The CDR3 consists of 14 residues. The CDR3 DNA follows: TGCAGTGCTGACGACATCGTAAGCACAGATACGCAGTATTTT. This gives the protein CSADDIVSTDTQYF.

The J gene is TRBJ1-1, the V gene TRBV7-9, with D unclear. This CDR3 comprises 13 residues. Germline V CDR1 and CDR2: SEHNR, FQNEAQ (reference sequence). V dropped 4 bases and J dropped 1 base, with 7 bases sitting between them. CDR3 DNA sequence: TGTGCCAGCAGCTCCGCTGAGAACACTGAAGCTTTCTTT. This sequence encodes CASSSAENTEAFF.